A selection of T cell receptor beta chains follows, all from one sample in a study of beta chain features in type 1 diabetes. Sequencing used immunoSEQ multiplex PCR; TCRdb keeps in-frame clones, though not all of them. This table holds roughly 310,000 clones, more than 9.5% found once. Sequences were obtained from naive CD4+ T cells from blood. These receptors were collected from a woman in her twenties or thirties in good health. CDR3s include the opening cysteine and the closing phenylalanine or tryptophan. A D gene is named only where the DNA matches it firmly. Only some rows state a clone size, as once, few, many or a class for expanded clones.

cdr3_aa cdr3_nt j_call v_call d_call clone_size
CASSPGLRSYNEQFF TGTGCCAGCTCACCGGGACTAAGATCCTACAATGAGCAGTTCTTC TRBJ2-1 TRBV18 TRBD2 few
CASSPNRGPLNEQFF TGTGCCAGCAGCCCTAACAGGGGACCACTGAATGAGCAGTTCTTC TRBJ2-1 TRBV5-4 TRBD1 .
CASSLERGGETQYF TGTGCCAGCAGCTTGGAGCGGGGTGGAGAGACCCAGTACTTC TRBJ2-5 TRBV5-4 TRBD2 .
CASSELVGLRPQHF TGTGCCAGCAGTGAGCTCGTCGGTCTACGGCCCCAGCATTTT TRBJ1-5 TRBV6-1 . .
CASSRGLAGGPGETQYF TGCGCCAGCAGCCGAGGGCTAGCGGGAGGGCCAGGAGAGACCCAGTACTTC TRBJ2-5 TRBV5-1 TRBD2 few
CASSLARVADTEAFF TGTGCCAGCAGCTTAGCGAGGGTCGCGGACACTGAAGCTTTCTTT TRBJ1-1 TRBV11-1 . once
CASSILAETYEQYF TGTGCCAGCAGCATCTTAGCGGAGACCTACGAGCAGTACTTC TRBJ2-7 TRBV7-2 . .
CASSSGTGPMSSPEQYF TGCGCCAGCAGCTCCGGGACAGGGCCTATGTCGAGCCCCGAGCAGTACTTC TRBJ2-7 TRBV5-1 TRBD1 .
CASSLQGLPNTETQYF TGTGCCAGCAGTTTACAGGGTCTACCTAATACGGAGACCCAGTACTTC TRBJ2-5 TRBV2 . .
CASSSGMWAEAFF TGTGCCAGCAGCTCGGGGATGTGGGCTGAAGCTTTCTTT TRBJ1-1 TRBV7-9 . few
CASSLWTKQGPLTYEQYF TGTGCCAGCAGTCTATGGACCAAACAGGGTCCTCTCACCTACGAGCAGTACTTC TRBJ2-7 TRBV27 . .
CASSQVWAGSAFF TGTGCCAGCAGCCAAGTGTGGGCGGGTTCGGCTTTCTTT TRBJ1-1 TRBV14 . few
CAWASGDNYGYTF TGTGCCTGGGCCTCGGGGGATAACTATGGCTACACCTTC TRBJ1-2 TRBV30 . few
CASSLASVYEQYF TGTGCCAGCAGCTTAGCTAGCGTCTACGAGCAGTACTTC TRBJ2-7 TRBV7-9 . few
CASRGDRGSYNEQFF TGTGCCAGCAGAGGGGACAGGGGGTCCTACAATGAGCAGTTCTTC TRBJ2-1 TRBV5-4 TRBD1 .
CASSPGGSLYEQYF TGTGCCAGCAGCCCCGGCGGTAGTCTCTACGAGCAGTACTTC TRBJ2-7 TRBV9 . .
CASSLGVVGTGELFF TGTGCCAGCAGCCTAGGGGTAGTCGGGACCGGGGAGCTGTTTTTT TRBJ2-2 TRBV7-2 . few
CASSVTGGGDTQYF TGTGCCAGCAGCGTTACAGGGGGCGGAGATACGCAGTATTTT TRBJ2-3 TRBV9 TRBD1 few
CASSLANRAIRGYTF TGTGCCAGCAGTTTGGCGAACAGGGCTATACGGGGCTACACCTTC TRBJ1-2 TRBV28 . few
CASQVASGQETQYF TGTGCCAGCCAGGTAGCGTCAGGACAAGAGACCCAGTACTTC TRBJ2-5 TRBV7-2 . .
CAWKGNGRGAGELFF TGTGCCTGGAAAGGCAACGGGAGGGGGGCCGGGGAGCTGTTTTTT TRBJ2-2 TRBV30 TRBD2 .
CASSFLGNTNTGELFF TGTGCCAGCAGCTTCCTCGGGAACACGAACACCGGGGAGCTGTTTTTT TRBJ2-2 TRBV7-2 . few
CASISRNRVGGNTIYF TGTGCCAGTATCTCTAGGAACAGGGTCGGCGGAAACACCATATATTTT TRBJ1-3 TRBV19 . few
CASSDRGPRLYNEQFF TGTGCCAGCAGCGACAGGGGGCCCAGACTCTACAATGAGCAGTTCTTC TRBJ2-1 TRBV7-2 TRBD1 few
CASSVSGREYNEQFF TGTGCCAGCAGCGTTAGCGGGAGGGAATACAATGAGCAGTTCTTC TRBJ2-1 TRBV7-2 TRBD2 .
CASSDRTSGTQQYF TGTGCCAGCAGTGACAGGACTAGCGGGACCCAGCAGTACTTC TRBJ2-7 TRBV6-6 TRBD2 few
CSVLPGRSYEQYF TGCAGCGTCCTCCCAGGTCGGTCCTACGAGCAGTACTTC TRBJ2-7 TRBV29-1 . few
CASKEGGQADYEQYF TGTGCCAGCAAGGAGGGGGGACAGGCGGACTACGAGCAGTACTTC TRBJ2-7 TRBV6-5 TRBD1 .
CASSLVRGHQNTEAFF TGCGCCAGCAGCTTGGTGAGGGGACACCAGAACACTGAAGCTTTCTTT TRBJ1-1 TRBV5-1 . few
CATNPKTSADTDTQYF TGTGCCACCAACCCTAAGACTAGCGCGGACACAGATACGCAGTATTTT TRBJ2-3 TRBV5-4 TRBD2 few
CASTVGRAAGELFF TGTGCCAGCACGGTCGGGAGGGCTGCCGGGGAGCTGTTTTTT TRBJ2-2 TRBV7-9 TRBD2 few
CAWNGGSPYEQYF TGTGCCTGGAACGGAGGGAGTCCCTACGAGCAGTACTTC TRBJ2-7 TRBV30 . few
CASSLAVQGGLNTGELFF TGTGCCAGCAGCTTAGCAGTACAGGGCGGGTTGAACACCGGGGAGCTGTTTTTT TRBJ2-2 TRBV7-2 . .
CASSQGDYGYTF TGTGCCAGCAGCCAGGGTGACTATGGCTACACCTTC TRBJ1-2 TRBV28 . .
CASSPKVTGPGTDTQYF TGCGCCAGCAGCCCTAAAGTGACAGGGCCCGGCACAGATACGCAGTATTTT TRBJ2-3 TRBV4-1 TRBD1 .
CASRFMTQNEQFF TGTGCCAGCAGGTTCATGACTCAAAATGAGCAGTTCTTC TRBJ2-1 TRBV6-5 . few
CSASRYEQYF TGCAGTGCGAGTCGCTACGAGCAGTACTTC TRBJ2-7 TRBV20-1 . .